Following are 20 T cell receptor beta chains from one sample sequenced in a study of molecular identifiers for immune sequencing clone quantification. TCRdb used MiXCR to reprocess the PCR reads, holding one entry per CDR3 protein. The repertoire holds 300,000 to 350,000 distinct CDR3 sequences, with 20% to 25% as singletons. The material sequenced was naive CD8+ T cells from blood, with Jurkat cell RNA spiked in. Subset of the sample: FACS-sorted CD8+CD4-CCR7+CD45RA+ naive T cells. These receptors were obtained from a human donor in good health. Some libraries in this study had Jurkat cell RNA spiked in.

In the case of this clonotype: This clone may be a read error of a much larger clone one base away. This sequence joins TRBV6-2 or TRBV6-3 and TRBJ2-1, with D possibly matching TRBD1 (5 bases). The V end was cut by 4 bases, the J end by 15 bases, with 13 bases between. This CDR3 has 11 residues. The germline V gene has CDR1 MNHEY and CDR2 SVGEGT. The CDR3 loop is CASSCEDNPFF. As DNA, the CDR3 is TGTGCCAGCAGTTGCGAGGACAACCCGTTCTTC.

This clonotype was recorded a few times. The CDR3 sequence: CASTKDRGIWEQYF. Written as DNA, the CDR3 is TGTGCCAGCACCAAGGACAGGGGGATATGGGAGCAGTACTTC. V and J are TRBV6-2 or TRBV6-3 and TRBJ2-7; 10 positions match TRBD1. This CDR3 region has 14 residues. The junction had 10 bases not matched to a gene; V was cut back by 7 bases and J by 7 bases. Germline V gene lookup returns CDR1 MNHEY and CDR2 SVGEGT.

The chain has TRBV27 and TRBJ2-7; perhaps D is TRBD1 or TRBD2 (5 bases each). CDR1 is MNHEY and CDR2 is SMNVEV in the germline V gene (reference sequence). This CDR3 has 15 residues. With 5 bases removed from V and 3 bases from J, the gap between germline ends came to 17 bases. This CDR3 reads CASSPVPGRHYEQYF. In DNA, the CDR3 is TGTGCCAGCAGTCCCGTCCCGGGACGGCACTACGAGCAGTACTTC.

To note about this clonotype: A much larger clone lies a single base off, so this may be a read error. The conserved phenylalanine or tryptophan is not found at the CDR3 terminus, so this likely reflects a read error. The chain couples TRBV19 to TRBJ2-7; D is uncertain. The V end lost 10 bases, the J end lost 2 bases, and 9 bases lay between the germline ends. The CDR3 is made up of 11 amino acids. Germline assignment: CDR1 LNHDA and CDR2 SQIVND (reference sequence). The CDR3 loop is CATSWTYEQYL. As DNA, the CDR3 is TGTGCCACCTCCTGGACCTACGAGCAGTACCTC.

This clonotype was counted a few times. This sequence joins TRBV20-1 and TRBJ2-1; D possibly uses TRBD1 or TRBD2 (5 bases each). Germline values: CDR1 DFQATT, CDR2 SNEGSKA (reference sequence). Trimming shortened V by 0 bases and J by 6 bases, and 24 bases separated the two germline ends. The CDR3 loop spans 18 amino acids. The chain's CDR3 is CSARDVGVWSGAGNEQFF. CDR3 bases: TGCAGTGCTAGAGATGTAGGAGTGTGGTCCGGGGCGGGCAATGAGCAGTTCTTC.

V is TRBV4-3 and J is TRBJ2-3, with D possibly being TRBD2 (5 bases). CDR3 length: 15 residues. V dropped 0 bases and J dropped 7 bases, with 14 bases sitting between them. Looked up from germline, CDR1 is LGHNA and CDR2 is YSLEER. Here the CDR3 DNA reads TGCGCCAGCAGCCAAGATTCTACGCGAGGGCATACGCAGTATTTT. It translates to CASSQDSTRGHTQYF.

Concerning this clonotype itself: A much larger clone differs by one base, so this may be a read error. V gene TRBV9 combines with J gene TRBJ1-4, with D hard to call. This CDR3 has 18 amino acids. Germline values: CDR1 SGDLS, CDR2 YYNGEE. Trimming cost V 0 bases and J 0 bases, with 15 bases left between them. CDR3 sequence (DNA): TGTGCCAGCAGCGTAGGAGGAGAGGTCGGGGCAACTAATGAAAAACTGTTTTTT. It translates to CASSVGGEVGATNEKLFF.

This clonotype was recorded many times. The V call is TRBV7-2, the J call TRBJ1-1; possibly TRBD1 for D (6 bases). The CDR3 contains 16 residues. V lost 4 bases and J lost 3, with 18 bases in between. The germline CDR1 and CDR2 sequences are SGHTA and FQGNSA. CDR3 sequence (DNA): TGTGCCAGCAGCTCCCTCGGGGGGGGCTGGGACACTGAAGCTTTCTTT. Amino acid sequence: CASSSLGGGWDTEAFF.

On this clonotype: With only one base between it and a far larger clone, this is likely a read error. The chain couples TRBV27 to TRBJ2-7; TRBD2 matches at 8 bases. The CDR3 loop spans 13 amino acids. The junction had 4 bases not matched to a gene; V was cut back by 6 bases and J by 3 bases. Per the germline V gene, CDR1 is MNHEY and CDR2 is SMNVEV (reference sequence). DNA for the CDR3: TGTGCCAGCAGACCCGGGACTAGCTACGAGCAGTACTTC. It is translated as CASRPGTSYEQYF.

The rearrangement uses TRBV4-1 and TRBJ2-2; TRBD1 matches at 7 bases. The germline V gene has CDR1 MGHRA and CDR2 YSYEKL. Trimming removed 0 bases from V and 1 base from J; junction bases left unmatched: 5. The CDR3 spans 17 residues. CDR3 sequence (DNA): TGCGCCAGCAGCCAAGATCCTGGACAGGAGAACACCGGGGAGCTGTTTTTT. Translated: CASSQDPGQENTGELFF.

This clonotype appeared many times. The chain joins TRBV27 to TRBJ2-7, with D possibly TRBD2 on 6 matching bases. The CDR3 spans 13 residues. V lost 2 bases, J lost 4 bases, and 9 bases lay in between. CDR1 MNHEY and CDR2 SMNVEV come from the germline V gene (reference sequence). Here the CDR3 reads CASSLNGGYEQYF. CDR3 sequence (DNA): TGTGCCAGCAGTTTAAACGGGGGTTACGAGCAGTACTTC.

This clonotype turned up a few times. The V and J genes are TRBV2 and TRBJ1-1; D gene uncertain. Germline V gene lookup returns CDR1 SNHLY and CDR2 FYNNEI. The CDR3 contains 12 residues. Trimming took 7 bases from V and 1 from J, leaving 7 bases between them. The CDR3 protein is CASTAANTEAFF. In nucleotides, the CDR3 is TGTGCCAGCACCGCAGCGAACACTGAAGCTTTCTTT.

The CDR3 region has the DNA TGTGCCAGCAGTTACTCGACAGGGCAGGTCCTCCACTTT. Translating it yields CASSYSTGQVLHF. The chain has TRBV6-5 and TRBJ1-6; TRBD1 agrees at 7 bases. The germline V gene has CDR1 MNHEY and CDR2 SVGAGI. This CDR3 spans 13 amino acids. Trimming cost V 0 bases and J 15 bases; bases outside gene matches: 5.

As concerns this clonotype: Germline is not matched at one junction end, which may reflect a read error. The chain joins TRBV11-2 to TRBJ2-1, with 11 positions matching TRBD2. CDR3 length: 14 amino acids. CDR1 SGHAT and CDR2 FQNNGV come from the germline V gene. The CDR3 DNA reads TGTGCCGGCAGCGCAGGGACTAGCGGTAATGAGCAGTTCTTC. This encodes CAGSAGTSGNEQFF.

In this sample, this clonotype turned up many times. This chain uses TRBV7-2 with TRBJ1-2, with 8 positions matching TRBD1. Trimming removed 5 bases from V and 4 bases from J; junction bases left unmatched: 6. The CDR3 is 14 amino acids. In germline, CDR1 is SGHTA, CDR2 FQGNSA. The CDR3 sequence: CASSQTGAPYGYTF. The CDR3 nucleotides are TGTGCCAGCAGCCAGACAGGGGCCCCCTATGGCTACACCTTC.

The sample holds a few counts of this clonotype. The chain employs TRBV4-3 and TRBJ2-5; tentative D call: TRBD2 (6 bases). CDR3 length: 15 amino acids. Germline lookup yields CDR1 LGHNA and CDR2 YSLEER. V was cut by 1 base and J by 4 bases, with 13 bases left in between. CDR3 DNA sequence: TGCGCCAGCAGCCAAGGTACTAGCACGCGAGAGACCCAGTACTTC. Its protein product is CASSQGTSTRETQYF.

This clonotype was found many times. The chain uses TRBV4-3 and TRBJ2-7; tentatively, D is TRBD2 (7 bases). Germline CDR1 is LGHNA and CDR2 is YSLEER. Trimming removed 4 bases from V and 5 bases from J, with 21 bases in between. This CDR3 spans 16 amino acids. Here the CDR3 reads CASSPSVGGGLHEQYF. CDR3 DNA: TGCGCCAGCAGCCCCAGCGTAGGCGGGGGCTTGCACGAGCAGTACTTC.

This clonotype has a handful of counts. A much larger clone differs from this one at a single base, so this may be a read error. This sequence joins TRBV20-1 and TRBJ1-5; D possibly corresponds to TRBD1 (6 bases). Germline values: CDR1 DFQATT, CDR2 SNEGSKA (reference sequence). CDR3 size: 15 residues. Between the trimmed V and J ends, which lost 6 bases and 1 base, there was a span of 16 bases. CDR3 amino acids: CSAEDGGLSNQPQHF. CDR3 DNA: TGCAGTGCCGAGGACGGGGGGCTCAGCAATCAGCCCCAGCATTTT.

This clonotype was seen ten or more times. The chain combines TRBV7-9 with TRBJ2-7, with D hard to call. The germline V gene has CDR1 SEHNR and CDR2 FQNEAQ (reference sequence). The CDR3 spans 14 residues. V gave up 5 bases and J gave up 3 bases, with 14 bases separating them. CDR3 coding DNA: TGTGCCAGCAGCGCAAGTCTCCCTAGCTACGAGCAGTACTTC. It specifies CASSASLPSYEQYF.

As for this clonotype: Just one base apart from a much larger clone, this may be a read error. This sequence joins TRBV29-1 and TRBJ2-5, with D unclear. Germline CDR1 reads SQVTM; CDR2 reads ANQGSEA. The germline V and J ends were trimmed by 2 bases and 11 bases, with 24 bases remaining between them. This CDR3 contains 15 residues. CDR3 loop: CSVEPGSGSYNEQYF. The CDR3 DNA is TGCAGCGTTGAACCCGGCTCGGGCTCCTACAATGAGCAGTACTTC. The whole variable domain, filled in from reference TRBV29-1 and TRBJ2-5, reads SAVISQKPSRDICQRGTSLTIQCQVDSQVTMMFWYRQQPGQSLTLIATANQGSEATYESGFVIDKFPISRPNLTFSTLTVSNMSPEDSSIYLCSVEPGSGSYNEQYFGPGTRLLVL.